Here is one T cell receptor (beta chain) with its context. This sample is part of a study of blood T cells in healthy people across ages. Sample-barcoded 5' priming and a J-beta primer mix drove a second PCR of about 6 to 12 cycles. TCRdb redid the calling of the 5' RACE reads with MiXCR, one entry per CDR3 protein. The sample has 910,000 or so distinct CDR3 sequences; 51% are singletons. Germline loops: CDR1 SQVTM, CDR2 ANQGSEA. This CDR3 spans 12 amino acids. The TCR originated in an older woman in good health. The sequenced sample was blood. The chain joins TRBV29-1 to TRBJ2-1; the D is unclear. The CDR3 DNA follows: TGCGGCTCGTTGAGCACCCCCAATGAGCAGTTCTTC. Amino acid sequence: CGSLSTPNEQFF.